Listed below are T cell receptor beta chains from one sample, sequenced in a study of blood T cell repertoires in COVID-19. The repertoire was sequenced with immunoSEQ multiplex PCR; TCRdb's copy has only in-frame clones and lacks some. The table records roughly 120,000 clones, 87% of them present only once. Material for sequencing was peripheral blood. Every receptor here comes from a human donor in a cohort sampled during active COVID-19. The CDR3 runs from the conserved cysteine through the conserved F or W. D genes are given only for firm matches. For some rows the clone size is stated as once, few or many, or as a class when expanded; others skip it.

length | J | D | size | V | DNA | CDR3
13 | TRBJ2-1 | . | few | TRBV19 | TGTGCCAGTAGCAGACCGGGAAGGGGGAAGCAGTTCTTC | CASSRPGRGKQFF
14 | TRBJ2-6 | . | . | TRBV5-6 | TGTGCCAGCAACCACAGACCTGGGGCCAACGTCCTGACTTTC | CASNHRPGANVLTF
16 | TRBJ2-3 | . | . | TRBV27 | TGTGCCAGCAGACGGGCTCAGGGTTCTAGCACAGATACGCAGTATTTT | CASRRAQGSSTDTQYF
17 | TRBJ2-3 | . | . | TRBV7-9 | TGTGCCAGCAGCTTATTGCTGCGGGTGGCAAGCACAGATACGCAGTATTTT | CASSLLLRVASTDTQYF
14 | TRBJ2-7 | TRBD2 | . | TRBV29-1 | TGCAGCGTTGAGCGGGGGTACGGGGCGGGAGAGCAGTACTTC | CSVERGYGAGEQYF
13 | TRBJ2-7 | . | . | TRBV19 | TGTGCCAGTAGTTTGAGTCGAGCCTACGAGCAGTACTTC | CASSLSRAYEQYF
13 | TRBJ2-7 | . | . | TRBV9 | TGTGCCAGCAGCCTGACTGATACCCGCGAGCAGTACTTC | CASSLTDTREQYF
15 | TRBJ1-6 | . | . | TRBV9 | TGTGCCAGCAGCGTCCGTCAGGCGGGTAATTCACCCCTCCACTTT | CASSVRQAGNSPLHF
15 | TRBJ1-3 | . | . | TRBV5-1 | TGCGCCAGCAGCTCGGACACGAACTCTGGAAACACCATATATTTT | CASSSDTNSGNTIYF
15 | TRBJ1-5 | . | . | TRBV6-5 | TGTGCCAGCAAGCCACAGGGCCGTGTCAATCAGCCCCAGCATTTT | CASKPQGRVNQPQHF
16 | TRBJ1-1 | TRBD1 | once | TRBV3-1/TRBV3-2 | TGTGCCAGCAGCCCCGGACAGGGATTGGTGAACACTGAAGCTTTCTTT | CASSPGQGLVNTEAFF
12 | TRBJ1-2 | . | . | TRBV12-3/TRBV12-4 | TGTGCCAGCACCCCTCGAGGGTATGGCTACACCTTC | CASTPRGYGYTF
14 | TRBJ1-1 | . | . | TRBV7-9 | TGTGCCAGCAGCTTAGCGATTCAGACAGCCGAAGCTTTCTTT | CASSLAIQTAEAFF
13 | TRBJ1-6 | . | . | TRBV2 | TGTGCCAGCAGACCCGACAGGAGTTCACCCCTCCACTTT | CASRPDRSSPLHF
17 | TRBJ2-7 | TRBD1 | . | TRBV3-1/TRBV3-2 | TGTGCCAGCAGCCAGGGGTGGGCTGGGACAGGGGGGTACGAGCAGTACTTC | CASSQGWAGTGGYEQYF
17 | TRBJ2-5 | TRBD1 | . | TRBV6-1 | TGTGCCAGCAGTGAAGGATACAGGGGGCGCCCCCAAGAGACCCAGTACTTC | CASSEGYRGRPQETQYF
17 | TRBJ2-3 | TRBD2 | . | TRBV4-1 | TGCGCCAGTTCACCTAGCGGGGGGCCTTATAGCACAGATACGCAGTATTTT | CASSPSGGPYSTDTQYF
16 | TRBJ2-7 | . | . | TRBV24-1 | TGTGCCACCAGTCCCGGTGCGGACACTCTCGCCTACGAGCAGTACTTC | CATSPGADTLAYEQYF
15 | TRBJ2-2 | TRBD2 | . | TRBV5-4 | TGTGCCAGCAGAGCTAGCGGGAGGGGAACCGGGGAGCTGTTTTTT | CASRASGRGTGELFF
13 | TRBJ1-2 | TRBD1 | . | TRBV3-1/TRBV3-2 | TGTGCCAGCAGCCGAAACCAGGGGGGCGGCTACACCTTC | CASSRNQGGGYTF
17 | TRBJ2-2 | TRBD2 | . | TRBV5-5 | TGTGCCAGCAGCTTGGATCTGCGGAGCGGGAGTGCCGGGGAGCTGTTTTTT | CASSLDLRSGSAGELFF